The following is a T cell receptor beta chain sequence with its context. Germline V lookup: CDR1 LNHNV, CDR2 YYDKDF (reference sequence). V dropped 0 bases and J dropped 1 base, with 6 bases sitting between them. CDR3 length: 14 amino acids. Under the authors' procedure: Counts of nucleated cells, estimated from reference gene primer amplification, were obtained. Here immunoSEQ multiplex PCR was the method, and the copy in TCRdb shows in-frame clones only, minus some. V, J and clone size were drawn from that table, and D and trimming were deduced from the DNA. The table includes under 150,000 clones, about 85% detected once. The entry originates in a study of blood T cell repertoires in COVID-19.

The chain carries TRBV15 and TRBJ1-1; unclear D gene. This TCR was recovered from a human donor in a cohort sampled during active COVID-19. The sequenced sample consisted of peripheral blood. CDR3 in amino acids: CATSRDKWNTEAFF. CDR3 in DNA: TGTGCCACCAGCAGAGATAAATGGAACACTGAAGCTTTCTTT.